The 15 T cell receptor beta chains below all came from one sample that was sequenced in a study of OX40 agonist ivuxolimab in advanced cancers. Using immunoSEQ multiplex PCR, the repertoire was profiled, and TCRdb retains in-frame clones only, with some absent. The sample holds roughly 100,000 clones, about 80% seen once. The sequencing here drew on CD4+ or CD8+ T cells sorted from blood, taken in a trial of the OX40 agonist ivuxolimab. The source is an adult with an advanced solid tumor such as melanoma, head and neck, liver or kidney cancer.

The rearrangement uses TRBV7-9 and TRBJ1-4, with a tentative D call TRBD1 (6 bases). V was cut by 4 bases and J by 6 bases, with 15 bases left in between. From germline, CDR1 is SEHNR and CDR2 FQNEAQ (reference sequence). CDR3 length: 15 amino acids. The CDR3 sequence: CASSSQTGPDEKLFF. CDR3 in DNA: TGTGCCAGCAGCTCACAAACAGGGCCTGATGAAAAACTGTTTTTT.

The chain recombines TRBV6-1 with TRBJ2-7, with no clear D. The germline V gene has CDR1 MNHNS and CDR2 SASEGT. The CDR3 is 12 amino acids. Deletions cut 6 bases from V and 4 bases from J, with 10 bases between. CDR3 amino acids: CASSRVHYEQYF. The CDR3 coding sequence is TGTGCCAGCAGCCGCGTCCATTACGAGCAGTACTTC.

In the case of this clone: A much larger clone lies one base from this, so it may be a read error. This rearrangement joins TRBV6-5 to TRBJ2-5; 7 nucleotides agree with TRBD1. The DNA end is a closer match to TRBJ2-7, so the J assignment may be wrong. CDR1 and CDR2 from the germline V gene are MNHEY and SVGAGI. The CDR3 runs to 13 residues. CDR3 sequence reads: CASGRDSSYEQYF. CDR3 DNA: TGTGCCAGCGGCCGGGACAGCTCCTACGAGCAGTACTTC.

The CDR3 here is CASSPWGQVVPGELFF. The CDR3 nucleotides read TGTGCCAGCAGCCCTTGGGGACAGGTTGTACCCGGGGAGCTGTTTTTT. This chain uses TRBV9 with TRBJ2-2; 8 nucleotides agree with TRBD1. Per germline, CDR1 SGDLS and CDR2 YYNGEE. Trimming at V came to 4 bases and at J to 6 bases, leaving 11 bases not matched to a gene. The CDR3 runs 16 residues.

The V and J genes are TRBV4-3 and TRBJ2-2, with 8 positions matching TRBD1. The length of the CDR3 is 16 residues. V lost 4 bases, J lost 4 bases, and 8 bases stayed unmatched. The germline V gene encodes CDR1 LGHNA and CDR2 YSLEER. The CDR3, as DNA: TGCGCCAGCAGCCCCGCAGGGGGCCGTGGCACCGGGGAGCTGTTTTTT. Translating it yields CASSPAGGRGTGELFF.

This clone appeared a single time. The rearrangement uses TRBV18 and TRBJ1-5; TRBD1 is a possible D gene (6 bases). The germline V gene encodes CDR1 KGHSH and CDR2 LQKENI. The CDR3 spans 18 residues. V was shortened by 4 bases and J by 5 bases, with 24 bases between the two germline ends. The CDR3 reads CASSLKSQVGGSYQPQHF. CDR3 coding DNA: TGTGCCAGCTCACTTAAGTCGCAGGTAGGGGGGTCCTATCAGCCCCAGCATTTT.

The genes are TRBV13 and TRBJ1-1; possible D gene TRBD1, 6 bases. This CDR3 spans 15 amino acids. V dropped 5 bases and J dropped 0 bases, with 13 bases sitting between them. The germline CDR1 and CDR2 sequences are PRHDT and FYEKMQ (reference sequence). CDR3 sequence reads: CASSGPGHLNTEAFF. The CDR3, as DNA: TGTGCCAGCAGCGGACCGGGACACCTGAACACTGAAGCTTTCTTT.

The genes are TRBV18 and TRBJ1-2; no clear D gene. CDR3 size: 14 residues. CDR1 is KGHSH, CDR2 LQKENI, per germline. Trimming stripped 2 bases from V and 4 bases from J, with 11 bases between. CDR3 residues: CASSPVQSLYGYTF. The CDR3 DNA reads as TGTGCCAGCTCACCAGTACAGTCCCTCTATGGCTACACCTTC. Complete variable domain (other parts from reference TRBV18 and TRBJ1-2): NAGVMQNPRHLVRRRGQEARLRCSPMKGHSHVYWYRQLPEEGLKFMVYLQKENIIDESGMPKERFSAEFPKEGPSILRIQQVVRGDSAAYFCASSPVQSLYGYTFGSGTRLTVV.

V usage is TRBV12-5 and J usage is TRBJ1-3; no firm D call. Trimming removed 2 bases from V and 4 bases from J, with 15 bases in between. Germline V lookup: CDR1 LGHNT, CDR2 FRNRAP. The CDR3 sequence is 16 residues long. The CDR3 loop is CASGLLNNSPGNTIYF. In DNA form, the CDR3 reads TGTGCTAGTGGTTTGCTCAACAATTCACCCGGAAACACCATATATTTT.

As regards this clone: One junction end disagrees with the germline gene, perhaps due to a read error. V is TRBV4-2 and J is TRBJ2-3; D may be TRBD2 (6 bases). The germline V gene encodes CDR1 LGHNA and CDR2 YNFKEQ. This CDR3 has 16 residues. As DNA, the CDR3 is TGTGCCAGCAGCAAAGAAGGGCGGGGTAGAGGAGATACGCAGTATTTT. Protein product: CASSKEGRGRGDTQYF.

This clone was observed once. The chain links TRBV4-1 to TRBJ2-3, with D unresolved. In germline, CDR1 is MGHRA, CDR2 YSYEKL. The CDR3 has 14 amino acids. The ends were cut back, 1 base at V and 5 bases at J, with 10 bases in the middle. The CDR3 sequence is CASSQAPGIDTQYF. The CDR3 DNA is TGCGCCAGCAGCCAAGCACCGGGCATAGATACGCAGTATTTT.

V and J are TRBV7-6 and TRBJ2-1; 9 bases are shared with TRBD1. The CDR3 length is 15 residues. Trimming took 6 bases from V and 8 from J; bases not matched to a gene: 11. Germline V gene lookup returns CDR1 SGHVS and CDR2 FNYEAQ. The CDR3 reads CASSLGQGHYDEQFF. The CDR3 DNA reads TGTGCCAGCAGTCTAGGACAGGGGCATTACGATGAGCAGTTCTTC.

This clone was observed once. The genes are TRBV6-4 and TRBJ2-7, with D possibly matching TRBD2 (7 bases). From germline, CDR1 is MRHNA and CDR2 SNTAGT. The CDR3 runs 15 residues. Trimming removed 4 bases from V and 3 bases from J, with 16 bases in between. CDR3: CASSAEGGGFYEQYF. The CDR3, as DNA: TGTGCCAGCAGTGCTGAGGGGGGGGGCTTCTACGAGCAGTACTTC.

The V call is TRBV5-6, the J call TRBJ2-5; perhaps TRBD2 as D (6 bases). The J call is doubtful: the DNA matches TRBJ2-7 better. The CDR3 is made up of 14 amino acids. Per germline, CDR1 SGHDT and CDR2 YYEEEE. CDR3 nucleotides: TGTGCCAGCAGCTTGGCCTGGAGGGAAAGCGAGCAGTACTTC. Translating it yields CASSLAWRESEQYF.

V usage is TRBV4-2 and J usage is TRBJ2-1; TRBD2 aligns across 9 bases. CDR1 and CDR2 (germline): LGHNA, YNFKEQ. Unmatched junction bases numbered 5, after V lost 0 bases and J lost 2 bases. The CDR3 extends over 17 amino acids. For the CDR3, the DNA is TGTGCCAGCAGCCAAGATCCCGCTAGCGGGACCTACAATGAGCAGTTCTTC. Translation: CASSQDPASGTYNEQFF.